This TCR beta chain appears in the sequencing data of a study of brain metastases from non-small cell lung cancer (dated by TCRdb to between 2017 and 2020). About the investigation overall: The immune microenvironment of paired resected primary tumors and brain metastases from non-small-cell lung cancer patients was profiled.

Details on this clone: Its cognate antigen has yet to be identified. Base qualities are not recorded, but no much larger clone differs from it by a single base.

Libraries were constructed by the immunoSEQ multiplex PCR assay. T-cell receptor beta chain repertoire sequencing was performed alongside a 770-gene immune expression panel. TCRdb limited this immuneACCESS table to in-frame rearrangements with V and J called. A share of clones is missing; checked studies link under half to unresolved V genes, and the rest is unexplained. The sample table shows about 2,700 clones, and 80% to 90% are seen once. Jointly, the top ten make up 4.5% to 6% of the sample. The CDR3 sequence holds 14 residues, the cysteine and phenylalanine included. Only the CDR3 part of the read is kept: 42 bases, read in frame from the first base. V lost 4 bases and J lost 2 bases; the stretch between them is 11 bases long. From the germline V gene, CDR1 is SGHRS and CDR2 is YFSETQ. The cohort was made up of over 35 patients with surgically resected non-small-cell lung cancer, each of whom had both a primary tumor specimen and a brain metastasis specimen. The tumor specimens consisted of archival formalin-fixed, paraffin-embedded tissues.

Summary of the overall study and its limitations: Paired brain metastases and primary tumors largely shared TCR repertoires, although T-cell densities in the metastases were sparse. T-cell clones appeared expanded in roughly 64% of brain metastases relative to the matched primary tumors. T-cell infiltration was lower in brain metastases than in primary tumors (P < 0.001).

The chain links TRBV5-1 with TRBJ2-3; a confident D gene designation cannot be given. This sequence was found in a donor aged 40 or over with non-small cell lung cancer. Sample: primary lung tumor tissue. The cell subset or site label, read with the paper, signifies: primary lung tumor paired with brain metastasis. The CDR3 protein is CASSPLGSTDTQYF. Read as DNA, the sequence is TGCGCCAGCAGCCCCTTGGGATCCACAGATACGCAGTATTTT.